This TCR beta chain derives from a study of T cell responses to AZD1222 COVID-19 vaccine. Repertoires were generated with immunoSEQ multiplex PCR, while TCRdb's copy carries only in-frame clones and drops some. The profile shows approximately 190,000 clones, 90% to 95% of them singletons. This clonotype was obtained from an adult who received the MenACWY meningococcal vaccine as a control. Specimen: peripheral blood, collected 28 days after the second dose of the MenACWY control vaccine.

CDR3 amino acids: CASSVLAATGELFF. The DNA for the CDR3 is TGTGCCAGTAGTGTGCTAGCGGCCACCGGGGAGCTGTTTTTT. The chain has TRBV19 and TRBJ2-2; TRBD2 agrees at 7 bases. Trimming removed 5 bases from V and 4 bases from J; junction bases left unmatched: 4. CDR3 length equals 14 residues. The V gene's germline CDR1 is LNHDA and CDR2 SQIVND (reference sequence).